This is a list of T cell receptor beta chains from one sample in a study of response to subunit inactivated influenza vaccine. TCRdb redid the calling of the RT-PCR reads with MiXCR, one entry per CDR3 protein. The sample holds under 850,000 distinct CDR3 sequences; less than 20% are singletons and the top ten take approximately 11%. Sequencing was performed on PBMCs from blood, taken around 5 days after vaccination. The receptor source for this set is a middle-aged man who received an inactivated influenza vaccine. The CDR3 runs from the conserved cysteine through the conserved F or W. Fields, in order: V gene, J gene, D gene, clone size, CDR3 protein, CDR3 DNA. D genes are given only for firm matches. The listing skips clone size in some rows; elsewhere it reads once, few, many or a size class.

TRBV6-2/TRBV6-3	TRBJ1-1	NA	few	CASRGGGASSEAFF	TGTGCCAGCAGAGGGGGAGGGGCGTCCTCTGAAGCTTTCTTT
TRBV5-6	TRBJ2-2	TRBD1	many	CASSGAQGALKGELFF	TGTGCCAGCAGCGGAGCACAGGGGGCGCTCAAGGGGGAGCTGTTTTTT
TRBV6-1	TRBJ2-6	TRBD1	NA	CASRGGQVLSGANVLTF	TGTGCCAGCAGGGGGGGACAGGTACTTTCTGGGGCCAACGTCCTGACTTTC
TRBV2	TRBJ2-3	NA	NA	CASSESPAADTQYF	TGTGCCAGCAGTGAGTCGCCCGCGGCAGATACGCAGTATTTT
TRBV20-1	TRBJ2-7	NA	many	CSARLQGWEQYF	TGCAGTGCTAGACTCCAGGGGTGGGAGCAGTACTTC
TRBV12-3/TRBV12-4	TRBJ2-2	NA	NA	CASSPRAVPSTGELFF	TGTGCCAGCAGTCCCCGAGCGGTTCCAAGCACCGGGGAGCTGTTTTTT
TRBV3-1	TRBJ1-6	TRBD1	NA	CASSGWTGLNSPLHF	TGTGCCAGCAGCGGCTGGACAGGACTTAATTCACCCCTCCACTTT
TRBV25-1	TRBJ1-3	NA	few	CASSALDTSSGNTIYF	TGTGCCAGCAGTGCCCTCGACACGAGCTCTGGAAACACCATATATTTT
TRBV7-8	TRBJ2-7	TRBD2	NA	CASSRTSGRSSYEQYF	TGTGCCAGCAGCCGAACTAGCGGGAGGTCCTCCTACGAGCAGTACTTC
TRBV12-3/TRBV12-4	TRBJ2-5	NA	few	CASSLAAGYETQYF	TGTGCCAGCAGTTTAGCGGCGGGGTACGAGACCCAGTACTTC
TRBV28	TRBJ2-3	TRBD2	few	CASSLAGGPFSTDTQYF	TGTGCCAGCAGTTTAGCGGGAGGGCCGTTTAGCACAGATACGCAGTATTTT
TRBV6-1	TRBJ2-1	NA	NA	CASREPYNEQFF	TGTGCCAGCCGGGAGCCATACAATGAGCAGTTCTTC
TRBV7-2	TRBJ2-5	TRBD2	NA	CASSPTSGRFTQYF	TGTGCCAGCAGCCCGACTAGCGGGAGGTTTACCCAGTACTTC
TRBV19	TRBJ2-2	NA	NA	CASSLRRGADYGELFF	TGTGCCAGTAGTCTGCGGAGGGGCGCCGATTACGGGGAGCTGTTTTTT
TRBV7-3	TRBJ2-7	NA	once	CASSLKGRETYEQYF	TGTGCCAGCAGCTTAAAGGGGCGGGAAACCTACGAGCAGTACTTC
TRBV2	TRBJ1-2	NA	NA	CASSLGPANYGYTF	TGTGCCAGCAGTTTGGGCCCCGCTAACTATGGCTACACCTTC
TRBV10-3	TRBJ1-1	TRBD1	NA	CAISADRENTEAFF	TGTGCCATCAGTGCGGACAGGGAGAACACTGAAGCTTTCTTT
TRBV27	TRBJ1-1	TRBD1	NA	CASSLVVGQGALNTEAFF	TGTGCCAGCAGTTTAGTAGTTGGGCAGGGGGCACTGAACACTGAAGCTTTCTTT
TRBV4-2	TRBJ2-7	NA	few	CASSQEEEGLAHEQYF	TGTGCCAGCAGCCAAGAGGAAGAGGGATTGGCCCACGAGCAGTACTTC
TRBV29-1	TRBJ2-2	NA	NA	CSVDTTNTGELFF	TGCAGCGTTGACACCACGAACACCGGGGAGCTGTTTTTT
TRBV10-3	TRBJ2-6	NA	NA	CAISESGFGANVLTF	TGTGCCATCAGTGAGTCGGGGTTCGGGGCCAACGTCCTGACTTTC
TRBV5-1	TRBJ2-7	NA	NA	CASSESLGSNEQYF	TGCGCCAGCAGCGAGAGTTTGGGGTCCAACGAGCAGTACTTC
TRBV11-1	TRBJ2-1	TRBD2	few	CASSPRLLQRGAYNEQFF	TGTGCCAGCAGCCCGAGGCTCCTACAGCGGGGGGCCTACAATGAGCAGTTCTTC
TRBV4-3	TRBJ2-1	TRBD2	few	CASSQRAGGSYNEQFF	TGCGCCAGCAGCCAGAGGGCGGGGGGTTCCTACAATGAGCAGTTCTTC
TRBV3-1	TRBJ2-5	TRBD2	NA	CASSQDPSGGQGETQYF	TGTGCCAGCAGCCAAGACCCTAGCGGGGGGCAAGGCGAGACCCAGTACTTC
TRBV20-1	TRBJ1-6	NA	many	CSARFDSNSPLHF	TGCAGTGCTAGATTCGATTCTAATTCACCCCTCCACTTT
TRBV12-3/TRBV12-4	TRBJ1-1	NA	NA	CASSASGFLNTEAFF	TGTGCCAGCAGTGCATCAGGATTTCTGAACACTGAAGCTTTCTTT